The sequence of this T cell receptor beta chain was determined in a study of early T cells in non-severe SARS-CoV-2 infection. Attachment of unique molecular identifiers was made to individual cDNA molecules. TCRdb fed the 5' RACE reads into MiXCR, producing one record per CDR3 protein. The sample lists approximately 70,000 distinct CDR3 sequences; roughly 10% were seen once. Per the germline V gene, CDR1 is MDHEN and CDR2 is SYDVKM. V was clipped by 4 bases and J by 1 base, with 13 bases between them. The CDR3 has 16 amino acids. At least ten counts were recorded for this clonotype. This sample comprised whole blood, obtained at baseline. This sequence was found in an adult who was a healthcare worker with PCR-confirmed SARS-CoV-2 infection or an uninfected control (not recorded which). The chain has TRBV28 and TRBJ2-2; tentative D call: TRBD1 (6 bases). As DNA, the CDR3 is TGTGCCAGCAGTTCAGACAGGCGCCTGAACACCGGGGAGCTGTTTTTT. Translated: CASSSDRRLNTGELFF.